This T cell receptor beta chain was retrieved from a study of vaccination and CD4 T cells after COVID-19. Study findings and constraints: Convalescent patients displayed a median about 86% of reactive clones emerging only post-vaccination.

Germline V gene data show CDR1 as MNHEY and CDR2 as SVGAGI. V shed 4 bases, J shed 13 bases, and the junction held 4 bases outside the gene matches. This CDR3 is built from 11 residues. To note about this clonotype: Its antigen is not identified.

Regarding time point: late sampling 161 to 241 days after vaccination in a few convalescent patients. Treatment denoted: roughly ten-day PBMC culture with coronavirus spike peptide pools or control peptides (ViraFEST assay). An Oncomine TCR Beta short-read assay was used to sequence the DNA from cultured CD4+ T cells. TCRdb reanalysed the PCR reads using MiXCR and keeps one entry per CDR3 protein. In the table there are 20,000 to 30,000 distinct CDR3 sequences, 41% of which are singletons. The receptor was isolated from a human donor who had recovered from COVID-19. This chain joins TRBV6-5 and TRBJ2-1, with 7 bases that match TRBD2. This specimen consisted of CD4+ T cells from blood, cultured in vitro, obtained about 7 months after SARS-CoV-2 vaccination. For the CDR3, the DNA is TGTGCCAGCAGTTCGCGGGGGATACAGTTCTTC. Translated: CASSSRGIQFF.